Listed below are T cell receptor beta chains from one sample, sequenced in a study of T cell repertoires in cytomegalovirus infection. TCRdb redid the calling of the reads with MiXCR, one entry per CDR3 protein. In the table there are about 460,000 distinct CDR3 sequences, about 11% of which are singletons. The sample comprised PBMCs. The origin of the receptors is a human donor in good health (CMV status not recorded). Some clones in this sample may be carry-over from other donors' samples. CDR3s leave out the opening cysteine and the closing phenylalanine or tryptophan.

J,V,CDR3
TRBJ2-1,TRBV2,ASSGGGLAGPEQF
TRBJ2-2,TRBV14,ASSQGGADTGELF
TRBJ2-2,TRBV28,ASTGQITGELF
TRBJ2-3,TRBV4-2,ASSQELETDTQY
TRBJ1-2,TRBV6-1,ASRPTDRPRGYGYT
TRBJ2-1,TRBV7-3,ASSQTSGIPWEQF
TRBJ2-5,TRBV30,AWNRGYQETQY
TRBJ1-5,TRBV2,ASRTDQGNQPQH
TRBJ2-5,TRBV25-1,ASTAGGETQY
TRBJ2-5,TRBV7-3,ASSPGPRGAETQY
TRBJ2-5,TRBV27,ASSSLAEGETQY
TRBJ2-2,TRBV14,ASSQDLGLGITGELF
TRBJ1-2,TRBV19,ASSINRGYGYT
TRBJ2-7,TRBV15,ATSSLFREIPYEQY
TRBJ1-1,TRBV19,ASSIGWPKRLGAEAF
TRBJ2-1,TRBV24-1,ATSEGANEQF
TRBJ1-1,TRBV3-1,ASSQDWVQGAGTEAF
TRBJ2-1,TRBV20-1,SARTGLAGAINEQF
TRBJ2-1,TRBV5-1,ASSLDSLSYNEQF
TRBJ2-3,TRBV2,VYGYGLGDTQY
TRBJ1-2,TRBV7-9,ASSLRDRVAYGYT
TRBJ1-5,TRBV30,AWSDRAPLGNQPQH
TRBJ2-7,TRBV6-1,ASSAGPRFYEQY
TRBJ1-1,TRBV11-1,ASSALGRTPNTEAF
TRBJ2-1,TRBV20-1,SARDLRGNQF
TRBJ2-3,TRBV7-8,ASSPLLRGGTDTQY
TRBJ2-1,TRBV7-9,ASSYPPTSANEQF
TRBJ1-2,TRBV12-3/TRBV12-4,ASSFDTEGYT
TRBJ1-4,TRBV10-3,AISREGVNEKLF
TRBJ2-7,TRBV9,ASSPLGQASYEQY
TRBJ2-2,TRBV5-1,ASSLAAGNTGELF
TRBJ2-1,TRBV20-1,SARVRWPQGAGHSNEQF
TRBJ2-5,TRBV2,ASTPDEETQY
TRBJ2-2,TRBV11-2,ASSFSPDSIGELF
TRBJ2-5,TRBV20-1,SARRETQY
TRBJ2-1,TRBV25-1,ASSGFGTAYNEQF
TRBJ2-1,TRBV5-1,ASSLRGGRPSYNEQF
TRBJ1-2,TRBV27,ASSPTTGLYGYT
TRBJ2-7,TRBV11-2,ASSLGIGTPYEQY
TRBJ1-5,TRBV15,ATSTSGPPQH
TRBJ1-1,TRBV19,ASSSREMNTEAF
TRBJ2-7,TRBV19,ASSIGRVAYEQY
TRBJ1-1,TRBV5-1,ASSYGESTEAF
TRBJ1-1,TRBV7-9,ASSRALGTSEKEAF
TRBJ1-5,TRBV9,ASSAGTGQGHQPQH
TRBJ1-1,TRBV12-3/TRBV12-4,ASSAGHANTEAF
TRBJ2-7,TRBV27,ASSTYDRGHEQY
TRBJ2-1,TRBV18,ASSLRDSSSYNEQF
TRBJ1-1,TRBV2,ASRADRNTEAF